Detailed here is one T cell receptor (beta chain). Germline CDR1 reads SGHRS; CDR2 reads YFSETQ. V lost 0 bases, J lost 4 bases, and 7 bases lay in between. The CDR3 is 14 residues long. Sequencing used immunoSEQ multiplex PCR; TCRdb keeps in-frame clones, though not all of them. The repertoire consists of some 120,000 clones, with more than 70% occurring once and the leading ten covering approximately 12%. This sample is part of a study of T cell responses to AZD1222 COVID-19 vaccine. The genes are TRBV5-1 and TRBJ1-4, with D unclear. Specimen: peripheral blood, collected on day 0 of AZD1222 vaccination. The TCR comes from an adult in good health. CDR3 sequence: CASSLEGNNEKLFF. In DNA form, the CDR3 reads TGCGCCAGCAGCTTGGAAGGCAATAATGAAAAACTGTTTTTT.